This T cell receptor beta chain stems from a study of blood T cell repertoires in COVID-19 (dated by TCRdb to the early 2020s). About the study as a whole: Recovered participants in ImmuneRACE Cohort 3 were defined by two consecutive negative NP/OP PCR tests, clearance by a healthcare professional, or resolution of symptoms. Samples from collaborators originated in the United States, Italy and Spain and spanned both the acute and convalescent phases of COVID-19. The prospective study material was composed of cDNA or gDNA derived from T cells, B-cell-depleted T cells, or PBMCs. Subjects who had been exposed to COVID-19, were actively infected with it, or had recovered from it provided the deeply sampled blood TCRbeta repertoires that made up the dataset. The repertoires were made available in a free public database intended to serve as a resource for research on the immune response to SARS-CoV-2. Samples came from the ongoing ImmuneRACE study (first 160 participants) plus 1,254 subjects from 6 global collaborators. A de-identified subject ID, COVID-19 status, age in years and sex were almost always included in the sample metadata. Where available, HLA class I and class II types were taken from metadata supplied by the sample provider and were not determined by assay-based typing.

In the prospective study, participants were roughly 18 to 95 years old, resided in about two dozen geographic areas of the United States, and were enrolled through a virtual design. In the prospective study, cohorts were assigned on the basis of participant-reported clinical history obtained from a screening survey and a study questionnaire. Mobile phlebotomists in the prospective study collected whole blood, serum and a nasopharyngeal or oropharyngeal swab from every participant. Participants in the prospective study had the option to provide additional blood draws and questionnaires over a roughly two-month period. Prospective study blood samples were shipped either frozen or at room temperature before DNA extraction. From a lookup of the germline V gene (reference sequence), CDR1 and CDR2 are MNHEY and SMNVEV. V is pared back by 7 bases and J by 5 bases, with 18 bases lying between the germline termini. The CDR3 contains 14 residues, cysteine and phenylalanine counted. Just the 42-base CDR3 DNA is kept, in frame starting at base 1.

Turning to this clone: Its cognate antigen has yet to be identified. Base qualities were left out, and no much larger clone turns up one base away.

TCRbeta CDR3 regions were amplified from genomic DNA using the immunoSEQ Assay, a bias-controlled multiplex PCR. The study's processing was this. The number of nucleated cells in each sample was estimated by amplification of reference gene primers within the assay. To quantify the absolute abundance of each unique TCRbeta CDR3 rearrangement, sequence reads were collapsed and filtered. For each sample, productive Simpson clonality was calculated as the square root of Simpson's diversity index over productive rearrangements. TCRdb provides this immuneACCESS table in a form limited to in-frame rearrangements. Some clones are lacking; in checked studies, under half of them reflect an unresolved V gene, and why the rest are absent is not known. That table gives V, J and clone size, and the DNA gave D and trimming. The sample data list about 270,000 clones, and more than 75% of these were observed just once. 2% of the sample is taken by the ten largest.

The full study reports these points: Clinical and demographic metadata were provided uncurated, with the amount varying by source and participant.

Rearrangement joined TRBV27 to TRBJ2-7; the best D guess is TRBD1, with 6 bases matching. The sequencing input was PBMCs or T cells enriched from blood (not recorded which). The sequence derives from an older woman in a cohort exposed to, infected with or recovered from COVID-19 (not recorded which). The CDR3 amino acid sequence is: CASNQAGTTHEQYF. The DNA sequence is TGTGCCAGCAACCAGGCCGGGACAACCCACGAGCAGTACTTC.